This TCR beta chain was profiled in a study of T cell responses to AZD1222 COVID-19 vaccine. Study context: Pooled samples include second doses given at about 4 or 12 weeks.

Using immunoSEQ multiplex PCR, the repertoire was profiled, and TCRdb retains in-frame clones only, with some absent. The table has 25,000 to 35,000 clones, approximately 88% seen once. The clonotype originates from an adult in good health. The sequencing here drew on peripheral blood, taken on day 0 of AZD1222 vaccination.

The CDR3 loop is CASSPTGSSYNEQFF. CDR3 coding DNA: TGTGCCAGCAGCCCCACAGGGAGCTCCTACAATGAGCAGTTCTTC. This chain connects TRBV4-2 to TRBJ2-1; maybe TRBD1 (6 bases). Germline CDR1 reads LGHNA; CDR2 reads YNFKEQ. The CDR3 is 15 residues long. Trimming cost V 4 bases and J 0 bases, with 10 bases left between them.